The 3 T cell receptor beta chains in this list originate from one sample, sequenced in a study of T cell repertoires in cytomegalovirus infection (dated by TCRdb to the late 2010s). TCRdb names Illumina HiSeq 1500 as the instrument used. TCRdb reanalyzed the raw reads on its own, using fastp at Q25 for trimming and MiXCR for clone calling, and kept in-frame beta chains. Entries that share a CDR3 protein sequence are merged under the most common genes and DNA. The sample table lists more than 400,000 distinct CDR3 sequences, around a quarter of them with a count of one. Of the sample, less than 15% is held by the ten largest clones. The source material was PBMCs. Every receptor here comes from a human donor in good health (CMV status not recorded). Some clones in this sample may be carry-over from other donors' samples.

This clonotype was observed many times. The chain's CDR3 is CASSLIGRGGRYEQYF. CDR3 coding DNA: TGTGCCAGCAGCTTAATCGGGCGGGGGGGCCGCTACGAGCAGTACTTC. The chain links TRBV7-2 to TRBJ2-7; 9 bases map to TRBD2. This CDR3 region has 16 residues. Trimming took 2 bases from V and 3 from J; bases not matched to a gene: 8. Germline V gives CDR1 SGHTA, CDR2 FQGNSA.

The chain combines TRBV30 with TRBJ1-1; D call uncertain. Germline V lookup: CDR1 GTSNPN, CDR2 SVGIG (reference sequence). The CDR3 covers 11 residues. Between the trimmed V and J ends, which lost 1 base and 10 bases, there was a span of 10 bases. The CDR3 sequence is CAWSAAEGAFF. As DNA, the CDR3 is TGTGCCTGGAGTGCAGCCGAGGGAGCTTTCTTT.

This clonotype was counted at least ten times. This chain connects TRBV7-8 to TRBJ1-1; D unclear. CDR1 and CDR2 (germline): SGHVS, FQNEAQ. The CDR3 consists of 14 residues. Trimming took off 2 bases at V and 1 base at J, with 8 bases between the two ends. CDR3 in DNA: TGTGCCAGCAGCTTAATGAATTCGAACACTGAAGCTTTCTTT. Protein: CASSLMNSNTEAFF.